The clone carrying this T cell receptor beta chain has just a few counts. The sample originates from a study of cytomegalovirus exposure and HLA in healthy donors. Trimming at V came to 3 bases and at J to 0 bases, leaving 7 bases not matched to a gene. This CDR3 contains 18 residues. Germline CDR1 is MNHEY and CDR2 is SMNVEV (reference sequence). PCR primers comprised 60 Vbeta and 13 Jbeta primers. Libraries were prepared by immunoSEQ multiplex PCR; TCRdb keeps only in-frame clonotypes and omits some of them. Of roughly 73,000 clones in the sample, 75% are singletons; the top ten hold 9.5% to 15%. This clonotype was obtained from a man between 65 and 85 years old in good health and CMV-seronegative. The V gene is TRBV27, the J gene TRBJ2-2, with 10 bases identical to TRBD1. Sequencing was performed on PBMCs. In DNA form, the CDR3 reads TGTGCCAGCAGTTTGACAGGGGGCATCTCCTCGAACACCGGGGAGCTGTTTTTT. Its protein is CASSLTGGISSNTGELFF.